Here is one T cell receptor (beta chain) with its context. Its cognate antigen is unknown. The entry originates in a study of siplizumab effects on memory and regulatory T cells. CDR1 is LNHDA and CDR2 is SQIVND in the germline V gene (reference sequence). The V end lost 6 bases, the J end lost 5 bases, and 16 bases lay between the germline ends. CDR3 length equals 14 residues. In each sample, around 96,000 TCR templates were assayed. The data were produced by immunoSEQ multiplex PCR, yet TCRdb's version contains in-frame clones alone and is incomplete. The table has about 110,000 clones, 92% seen once. Study-level findings and limits: Alloreactive sequences that could be traced to unstimulated CD4+ memory cells showed a significant reduction under siplizumab. Roughly 75-97% of proliferating CD4+ or CD8+ clones lacked an assignable naive or memory phenotype.

The clonotype was recovered from a human donor in good health. Sequencing was done on a sample of Tregs sorted from blood. The J gene is TRBJ1-1, the V gene TRBV19, with D maybe TRBD1 (6 bases). The CDR3 DNA sequence: TGTGCCAGTAGCGTAATGGTACAGGGTACTGAAGCTTTCTTT. It specifies CASSVMVQGTEAFF.